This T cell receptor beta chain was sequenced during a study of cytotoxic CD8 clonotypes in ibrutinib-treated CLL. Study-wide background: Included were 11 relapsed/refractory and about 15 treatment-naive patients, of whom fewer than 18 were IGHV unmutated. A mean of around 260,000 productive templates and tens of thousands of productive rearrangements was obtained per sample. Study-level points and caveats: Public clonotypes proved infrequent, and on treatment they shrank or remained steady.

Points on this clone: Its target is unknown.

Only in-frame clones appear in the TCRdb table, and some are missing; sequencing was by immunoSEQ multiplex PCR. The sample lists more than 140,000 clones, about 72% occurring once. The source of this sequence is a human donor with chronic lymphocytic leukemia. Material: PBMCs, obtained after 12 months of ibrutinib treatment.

This CDR3 is CATSIVGEKLFF. CDR3 sequence (DNA): TGTGCCACCAGCATCGTCGGTGAAAAACTGTTTTTT. V gene TRBV15 combines with J gene TRBJ1-4; D remains ambiguous. This CDR3 is 12 amino acids long. V lost 4 bases and J lost 7, with 7 bases in between. Germline lookup yields CDR1 LNHNV and CDR2 YYDKDF (reference sequence). The full variable domain, completed using reference TRBV15 and TRBJ1-4, is DAMVIQNPRYQVTQFGKPVTLSCSQTLNHNVMYWYQQKSSQAPKLLFHYYDKDFNNEADTPDNFQSRRPNTSFCFLDIRSPGLGDTAMYLCATSIVGEKLFFGSGTQLSVL.